This T cell receptor beta chain was retrieved from a study of shared clonotypes between healthy human individuals. The assay was immunoSEQ multiplex PCR, and TCRdb's table has in-frame clones only and misses some. In the table there are over 2 million clones, 80% to 95% of which are singletons. Points on this clone: Its antigen is unidentified. Additional DNA sequences in this sample encode the identical CDR3.

Points from the study as a whole: Exclusively blood specimens were collected; tissue repertoires likely differ. Sharing across a few donors was seen in around 5% of naive CD4 clonotypes.

This receptor was obtained from a man aged 18 to 29 in good health. Some clones in this sample may be carry-over from other donors' samples. The sample consisted of naive CD4+ T cells from PBMCs. Subset reported: CD45RA+ positively selected.

The CDR3 DNA reads TGTGCCAGCGGTGGGGGGTCTGCCCACACTGAAGCTTTCTTT. It specifies CASGGGSAHTEAFF. The chain uses TRBV6-5 and TRBJ1-1; maybe TRBD1 (5 bases). V was trimmed by 8 bases and J by 3 bases, leaving 16 bases between them. From germline, CDR1 is MNHEY and CDR2 SVGAGI. CDR3 length: 14 residues.